This paragraph covers one T cell receptor (beta chain) sequence. Antigen unknown. This sample stems from a study of cytomegalovirus exposure and HLA in healthy donors. Study results and caveats: Researchers reportedly found TCR beta sequences accurately predicted most subjects' HLA-A and HLA-B alleles. A missense DCLRE1C variant was associated with V- and J-gene trimming of TCR beta chains in a later analysis, and an independent cohort replicated the association.

The CDR3 consists of 19 residues. V lost 0 bases and J lost 5; bases outside the gene matches: 18. CDR1 LNHNV and CDR2 YYDKDF come from the germline V gene (reference sequence). PCR employed 60 Vbeta and 13 Jbeta primers. The protocol was immunoSEQ multiplex PCR, while the TCRdb copy is restricted to in-frame clones and leaves out a portion. Altogether some 170,000 clones are present, 55% to 75% being singletons, with the ten largest covering 2% to 2.5%. The sample was PBMCs. This receptor was identified in a human donor in good health. The chain carries TRBV15 and TRBJ2-7; 8 bases are a match to TRBD1. Here the CDR3 DNA reads TGTGCCACCAGCAGAGATTCCAGGGGGCTAGTTTGGGGAGTACACGAGCAGTACTTC. Amino acids: CATSRDSRGLVWGVHEQYF.